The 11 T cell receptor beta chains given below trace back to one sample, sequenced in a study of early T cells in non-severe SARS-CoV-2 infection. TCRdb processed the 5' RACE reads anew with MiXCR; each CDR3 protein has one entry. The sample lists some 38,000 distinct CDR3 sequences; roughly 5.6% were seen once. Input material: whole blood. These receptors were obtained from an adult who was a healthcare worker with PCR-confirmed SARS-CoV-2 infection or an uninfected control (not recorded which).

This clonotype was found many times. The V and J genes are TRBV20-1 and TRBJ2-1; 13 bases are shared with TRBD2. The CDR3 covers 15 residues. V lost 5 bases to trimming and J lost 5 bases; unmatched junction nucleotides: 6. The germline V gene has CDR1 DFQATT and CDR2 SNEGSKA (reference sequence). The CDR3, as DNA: TGCAGTGCTGGTCAACTAGCGGGAGGGGACAATGAGCAGTTCTTC. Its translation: CSAGQLAGGDNEQFF.

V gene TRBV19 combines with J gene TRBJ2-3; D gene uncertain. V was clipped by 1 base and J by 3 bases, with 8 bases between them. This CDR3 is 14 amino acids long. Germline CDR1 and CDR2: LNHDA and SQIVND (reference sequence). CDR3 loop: CASSIGPPTDTQYF. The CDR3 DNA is TGTGCCAGTAGTATAGGCCCACCGACAGATACGCAGTATTTT.

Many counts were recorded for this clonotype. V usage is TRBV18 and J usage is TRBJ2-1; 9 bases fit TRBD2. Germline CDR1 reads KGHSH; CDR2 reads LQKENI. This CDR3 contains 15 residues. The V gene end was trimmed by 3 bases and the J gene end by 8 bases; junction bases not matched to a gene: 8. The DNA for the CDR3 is TGTGCCAGCTCACCCGGACCGCGGGGGGGAGATGAGCAGTTCTTC. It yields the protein CASSPGPRGGDEQFF.

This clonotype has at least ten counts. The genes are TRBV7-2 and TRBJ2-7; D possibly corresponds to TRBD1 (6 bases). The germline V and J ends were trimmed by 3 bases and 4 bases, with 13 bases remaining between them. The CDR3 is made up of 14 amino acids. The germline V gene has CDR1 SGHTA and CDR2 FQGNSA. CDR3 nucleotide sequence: TGTGCCAGCAGCTTCCCAGGGGTCTCGTACGAGCAGTACTTC. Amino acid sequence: CASSFPGVSYEQYF.

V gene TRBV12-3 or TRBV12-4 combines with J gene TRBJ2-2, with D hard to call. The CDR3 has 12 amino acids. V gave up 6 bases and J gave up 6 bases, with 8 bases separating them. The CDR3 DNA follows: TGTGCCAGCAGCTACCGGTCCGGGGAGCTGTTTTTT. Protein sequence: CASSYRSGELFF.

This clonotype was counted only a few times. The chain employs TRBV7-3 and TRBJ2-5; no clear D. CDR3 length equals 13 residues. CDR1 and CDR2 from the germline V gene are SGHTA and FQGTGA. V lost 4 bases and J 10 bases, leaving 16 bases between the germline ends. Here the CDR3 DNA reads TGTGCCAGCAGCTCGGGCCTAGGGTTTGTCCAGTACTTC. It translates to CASSSGLGFVQYF.

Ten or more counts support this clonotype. CDR3 loop: CASSLNPSVSDNEQFF. CDR3 sequence (DNA): TGTGCCAGCAGCTTAAATCCATCCGTTAGCGACAATGAGCAGTTCTTC. The chain uses TRBV7-9 and TRBJ2-1; D perhaps matches TRBD2 (5 bases). The V gene's germline CDR1 is SEHNR and CDR2 FQNEAQ (reference sequence). Trimming cost V 2 bases and J 5 bases, with 16 bases left between them. The CDR3 contains 16 residues.

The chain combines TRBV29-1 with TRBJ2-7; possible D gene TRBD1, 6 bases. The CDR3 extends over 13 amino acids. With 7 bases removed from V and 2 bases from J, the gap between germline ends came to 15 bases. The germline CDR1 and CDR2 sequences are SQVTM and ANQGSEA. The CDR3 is CSATSRGTYEQYF. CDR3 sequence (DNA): TGCAGCGCCACGTCCAGGGGAACCTACGAGCAGTACTTC.

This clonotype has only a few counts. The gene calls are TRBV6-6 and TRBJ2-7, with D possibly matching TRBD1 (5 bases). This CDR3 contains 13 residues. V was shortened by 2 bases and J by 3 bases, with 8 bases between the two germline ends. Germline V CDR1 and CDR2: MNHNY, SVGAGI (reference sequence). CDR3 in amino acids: CASSYPDSYEQYF. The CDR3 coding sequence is TGTGCCAGCAGTTACCCCGACAGCTACGAGCAGTACTTC.

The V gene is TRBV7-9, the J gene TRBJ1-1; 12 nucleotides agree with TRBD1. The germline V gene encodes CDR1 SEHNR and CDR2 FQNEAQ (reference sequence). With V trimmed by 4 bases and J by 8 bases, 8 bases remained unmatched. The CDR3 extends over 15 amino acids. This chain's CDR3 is CASSSLGQGAREAFF. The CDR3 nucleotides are TGTGCCAGCAGCTCACTGGGACAGGGGGCGCGAGAAGCTTTCTTT.

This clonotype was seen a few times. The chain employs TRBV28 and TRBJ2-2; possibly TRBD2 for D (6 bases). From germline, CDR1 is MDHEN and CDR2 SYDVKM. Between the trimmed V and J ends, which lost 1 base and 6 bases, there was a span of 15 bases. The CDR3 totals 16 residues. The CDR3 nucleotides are TGTGCCAGCAGTTTATACGGGGGACGGGGACCCGGGGAGCTGTTTTTT. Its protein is CASSLYGGRGPGELFF.